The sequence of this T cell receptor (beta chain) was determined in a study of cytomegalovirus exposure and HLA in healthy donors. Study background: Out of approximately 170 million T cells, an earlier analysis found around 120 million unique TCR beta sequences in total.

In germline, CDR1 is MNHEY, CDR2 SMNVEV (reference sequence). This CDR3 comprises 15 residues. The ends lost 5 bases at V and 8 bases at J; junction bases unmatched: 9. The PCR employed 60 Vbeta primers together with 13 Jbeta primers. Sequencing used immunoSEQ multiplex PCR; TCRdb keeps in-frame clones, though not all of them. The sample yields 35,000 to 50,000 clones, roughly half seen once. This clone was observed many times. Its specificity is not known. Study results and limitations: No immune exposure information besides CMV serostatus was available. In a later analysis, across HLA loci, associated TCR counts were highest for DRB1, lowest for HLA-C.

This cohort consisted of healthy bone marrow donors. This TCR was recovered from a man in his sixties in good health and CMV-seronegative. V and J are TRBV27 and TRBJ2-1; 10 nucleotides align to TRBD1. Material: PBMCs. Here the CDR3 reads CASSARDRGVHEQFF. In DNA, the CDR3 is TGTGCCAGCAGTGCCCGGGACAGGGGAGTGCATGAGCAGTTCTTC.